This T cell receptor beta chain was profiled in a study of cytotoxic CD8 clonotypes in ibrutinib-treated CLL. This clone showed up just a few times. V dropped 3 bases and J dropped 2; count of bases not matched to a gene: 9. The length of the CDR3 is 16 residues. Per the germline V gene, CDR1 is SGHRS and CDR2 is YFSETQ. The assay was immunoSEQ multiplex PCR, and TCRdb's table has in-frame clones only and misses some. The table shows 130,000 or so clones, with approximately 81% occurring only once. The input for sequencing was PBMCs, taken after 12 months of ibrutinib treatment. The TCR comes from a human donor with chronic lymphocytic leukemia. The chain links TRBV5-1 to TRBJ1-1; 8 bases are a match to TRBD1. DNA for the CDR3: TGCGCCAGCAGCTACTTCGACAGGGGCTACAACACTGAAGCTTTCTTT. Translation gives CASSYFDRGYNTEAFF.